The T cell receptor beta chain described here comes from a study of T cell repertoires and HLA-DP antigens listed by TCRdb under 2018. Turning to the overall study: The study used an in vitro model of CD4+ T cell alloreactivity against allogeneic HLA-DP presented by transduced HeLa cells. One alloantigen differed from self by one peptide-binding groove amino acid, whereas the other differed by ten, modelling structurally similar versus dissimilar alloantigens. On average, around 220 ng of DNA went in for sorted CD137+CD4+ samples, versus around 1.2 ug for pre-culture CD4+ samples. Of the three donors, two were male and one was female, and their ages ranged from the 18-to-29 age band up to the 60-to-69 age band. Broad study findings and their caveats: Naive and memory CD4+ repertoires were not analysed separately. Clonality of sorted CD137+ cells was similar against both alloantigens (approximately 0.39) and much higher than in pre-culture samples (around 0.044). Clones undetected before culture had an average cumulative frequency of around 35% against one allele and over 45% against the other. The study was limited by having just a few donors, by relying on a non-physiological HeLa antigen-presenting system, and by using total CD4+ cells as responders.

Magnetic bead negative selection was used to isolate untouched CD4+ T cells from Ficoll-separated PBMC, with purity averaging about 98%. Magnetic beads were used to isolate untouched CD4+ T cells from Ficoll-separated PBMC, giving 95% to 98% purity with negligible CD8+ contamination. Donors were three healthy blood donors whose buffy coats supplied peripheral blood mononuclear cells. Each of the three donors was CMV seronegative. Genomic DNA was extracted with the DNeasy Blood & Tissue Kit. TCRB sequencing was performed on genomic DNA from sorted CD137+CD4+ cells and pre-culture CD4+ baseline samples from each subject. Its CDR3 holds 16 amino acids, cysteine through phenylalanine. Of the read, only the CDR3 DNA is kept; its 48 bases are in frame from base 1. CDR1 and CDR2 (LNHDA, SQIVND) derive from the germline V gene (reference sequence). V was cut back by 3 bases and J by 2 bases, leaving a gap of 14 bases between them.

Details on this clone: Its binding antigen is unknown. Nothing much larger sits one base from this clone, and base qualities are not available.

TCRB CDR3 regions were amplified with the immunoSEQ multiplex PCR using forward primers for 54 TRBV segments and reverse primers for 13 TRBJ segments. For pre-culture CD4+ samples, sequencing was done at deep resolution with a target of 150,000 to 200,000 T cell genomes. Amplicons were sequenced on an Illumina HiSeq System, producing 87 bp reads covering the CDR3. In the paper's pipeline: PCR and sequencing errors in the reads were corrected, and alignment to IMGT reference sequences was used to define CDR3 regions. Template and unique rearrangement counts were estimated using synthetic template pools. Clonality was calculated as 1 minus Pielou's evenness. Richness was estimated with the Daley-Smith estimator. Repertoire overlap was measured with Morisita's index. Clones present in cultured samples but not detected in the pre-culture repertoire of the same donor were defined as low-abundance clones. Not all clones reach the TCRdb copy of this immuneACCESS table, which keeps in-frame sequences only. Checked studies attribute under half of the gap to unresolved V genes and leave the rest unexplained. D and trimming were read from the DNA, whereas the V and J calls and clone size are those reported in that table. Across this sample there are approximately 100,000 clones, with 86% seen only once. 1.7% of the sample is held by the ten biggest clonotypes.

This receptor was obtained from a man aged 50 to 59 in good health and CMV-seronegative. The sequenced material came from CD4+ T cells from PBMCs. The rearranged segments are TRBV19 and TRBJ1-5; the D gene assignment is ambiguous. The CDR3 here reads CASSIFAPGGNQPQHF. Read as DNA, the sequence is TGTGCCAGTAGTATTTTTGCCCCGGGAGGCAATCAGCCCCAGCATTTT.